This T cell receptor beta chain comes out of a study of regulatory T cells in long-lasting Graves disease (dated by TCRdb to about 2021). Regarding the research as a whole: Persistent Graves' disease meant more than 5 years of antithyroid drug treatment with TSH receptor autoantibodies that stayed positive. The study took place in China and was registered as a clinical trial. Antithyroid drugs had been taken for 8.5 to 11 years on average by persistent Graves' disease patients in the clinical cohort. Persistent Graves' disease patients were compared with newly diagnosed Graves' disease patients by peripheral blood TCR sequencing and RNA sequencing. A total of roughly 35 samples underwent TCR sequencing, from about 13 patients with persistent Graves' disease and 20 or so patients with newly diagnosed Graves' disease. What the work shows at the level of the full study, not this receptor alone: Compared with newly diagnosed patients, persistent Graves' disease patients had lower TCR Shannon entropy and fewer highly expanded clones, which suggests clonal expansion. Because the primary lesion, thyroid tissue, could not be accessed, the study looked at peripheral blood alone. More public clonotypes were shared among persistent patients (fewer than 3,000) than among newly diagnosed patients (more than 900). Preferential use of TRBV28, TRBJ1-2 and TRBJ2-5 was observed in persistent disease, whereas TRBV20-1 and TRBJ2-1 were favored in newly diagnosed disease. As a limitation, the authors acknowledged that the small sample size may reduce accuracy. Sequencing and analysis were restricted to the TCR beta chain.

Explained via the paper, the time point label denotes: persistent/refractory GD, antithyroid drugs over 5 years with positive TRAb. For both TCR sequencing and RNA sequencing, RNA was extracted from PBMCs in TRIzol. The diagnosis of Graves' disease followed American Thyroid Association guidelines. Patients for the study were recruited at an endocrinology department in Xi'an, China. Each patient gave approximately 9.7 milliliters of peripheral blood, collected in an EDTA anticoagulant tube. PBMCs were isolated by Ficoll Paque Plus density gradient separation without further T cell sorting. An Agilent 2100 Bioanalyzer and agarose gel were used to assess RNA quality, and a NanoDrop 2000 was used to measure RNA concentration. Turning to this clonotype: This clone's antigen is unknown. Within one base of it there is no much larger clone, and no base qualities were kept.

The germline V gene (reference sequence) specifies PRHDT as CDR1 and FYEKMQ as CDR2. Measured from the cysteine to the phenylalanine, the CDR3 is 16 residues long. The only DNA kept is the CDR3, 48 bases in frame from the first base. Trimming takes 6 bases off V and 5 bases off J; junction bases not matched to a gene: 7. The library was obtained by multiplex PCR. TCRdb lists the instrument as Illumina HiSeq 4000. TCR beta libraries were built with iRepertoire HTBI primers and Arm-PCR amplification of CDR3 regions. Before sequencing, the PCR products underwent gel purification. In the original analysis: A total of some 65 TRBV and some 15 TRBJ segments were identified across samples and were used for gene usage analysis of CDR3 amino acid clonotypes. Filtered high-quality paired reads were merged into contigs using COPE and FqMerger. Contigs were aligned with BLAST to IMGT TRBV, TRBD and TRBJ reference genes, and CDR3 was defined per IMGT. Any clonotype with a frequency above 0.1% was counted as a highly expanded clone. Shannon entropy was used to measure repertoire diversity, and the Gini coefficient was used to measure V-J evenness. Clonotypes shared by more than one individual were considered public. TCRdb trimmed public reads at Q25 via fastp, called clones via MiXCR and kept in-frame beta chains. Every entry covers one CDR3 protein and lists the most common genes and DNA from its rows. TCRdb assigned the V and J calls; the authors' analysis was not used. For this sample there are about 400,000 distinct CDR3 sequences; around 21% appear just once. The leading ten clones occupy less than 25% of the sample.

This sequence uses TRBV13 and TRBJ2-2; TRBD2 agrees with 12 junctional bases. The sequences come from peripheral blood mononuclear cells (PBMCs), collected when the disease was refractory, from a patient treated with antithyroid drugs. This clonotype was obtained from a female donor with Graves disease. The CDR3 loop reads CASRLGLAGPTGELFF. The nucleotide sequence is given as TGTGCCAGCAGACTAGGACTAGCGGGACCAACCGGGGAGCTGTTTTTT.